The next 30 T cell receptor beta chains were all read from a single sample in a study of cytomegalovirus exposure and HLA in healthy donors. The primer mix had 60 Vbeta and 13 Jbeta primers. Only in-frame clones appear in the TCRdb table, and some are missing; sequencing was by immunoSEQ multiplex PCR. The table lists some 220,000 clones, around nine tenths of them singletons. The sample comprised PBMCs. These receptors all come from a woman aged 18-30 years in good health and CMV-seronegative.

The J gene is TRBJ1-2, the V gene TRBV5-8; the match to TRBD1 covers 7 bases. The CDR3 consists of 13 residues. Germline V gives CDR1 SGHTS, CDR2 YDEGEE. The J segment lost 4 bases and the V segment lost 5 bases, leaving 5 bases of the junction unmatched. The CDR3 DNA sequence: TGTGCCAGCAGTTTGACAGGGTTCTATGGCTACACCTTC. Encoded protein: CASSLTGFYGYTF. Full variable domain (outside the CDR3, taken from reference TRBV5-8 and TRBJ1-2): EAGVTQSPTHLIKTRGQQATLRCSPISGHTSVYWYQQALGLGLQFLLWYDEGEERNRGNFPPRFSGRQFPNYSSELNVNALELEDSALYLCASSLTGFYGYTFGSGTRLTVV.

The count of this clone is one. V is TRBV5-1 and J is TRBJ2-7, with a weak D call TRBD2 (5 bases). Per germline, CDR1 SGHRS and CDR2 YFSETQ. CDR3 size: 16 residues. With 0 bases removed from V and 4 bases from J, the gap between germline ends came to 17 bases. CDR3 region: CASSLAPEAAVYEQYF. As DNA, the CDR3 is TGCGCCAGCAGCTTGGCCCCAGAAGCGGCCGTTTACGAGCAGTACTTC.

The CDR3 DNA reads as TGCGCCAGCAGCCAAGTTGGTCGGTTTAGCTCCTACAATGAGCAGTTCTTC. Protein: CASSQVGRFSSYNEQFF. The chain is built from TRBV4-3 and TRBJ2-1, with no clear D. Germline V gene sequence: CDR1 LGHNA, CDR2 YSLEER. The V end lost 1 base, the J end lost 0 bases, and 13 bases lay between the germline ends. The CDR3 spans 17 residues.

This chain uses TRBV4-1 with TRBJ2-7; D is ambiguous. There are 13 residues in the CDR3. V was shortened by 1 base and J by 6 bases, with 10 bases between the two germline ends. In germline, CDR1 is MGHRA, CDR2 YSYEKL. The chain's CDR3 is CASSQVNSPEQYF. CDR3 nucleotides: TGCGCCAGCAGCCAAGTTAACAGCCCCGAGCAGTACTTC.

The chain combines TRBV4-3 with TRBJ1-2; a possible D gene is TRBD1 (6 bases). The CDR3 runs to 15 residues. Trimming took off 2 bases at V and 4 bases at J, with 14 bases between the two ends. Per germline, CDR1 LGHNA and CDR2 YSLEER. The CDR3 DNA reads as TGCGCCAGCAGCCAATCGATACAGGGATCCTATGGCTACACCTTC. Its translation: CASSQSIQGSYGYTF.

This rearrangement joins TRBV10-1 to TRBJ1-5, with 8 bases lining up with TRBD1. Looked up from germline, CDR1 is WNHNN and CDR2 is SYGVQD (reference sequence). The V gene end was trimmed by 4 bases and the J gene end by 1 base; junction bases not matched to a gene: 3. The length of the CDR3 is 15 residues. CDR3 protein: CASSVTGVSNQPQHF. In nucleotides, the CDR3 is TGCGCCAGCAGTGTGACAGGGGTGAGCAATCAGCCCCAGCATTTT.

The gene calls are TRBV6-1 and TRBJ1-2; D remains ambiguous. CDR1 and CDR2 from the germline V gene are MNHNS and SASEGT. The CDR3 is made up of 12 amino acids. V dropped 10 bases and J dropped 2 bases, with 11 bases sitting between them. The DNA for the CDR3 is TGTGCCATCCAGACCGGGAACTATGGCTACACCTTC. Residues: CAIQTGNYGYTF.

The chain has TRBV28 and TRBJ2-1; possibly TRBD1 for D (6 bases). V was cut by 5 bases and J by 8 bases, with 19 bases left in between. Germline lookup yields CDR1 MDHEN and CDR2 SYDVKM. The CDR3 runs 15 residues. The CDR3: CASSGPGATGHEQFF. The CDR3 nucleotides are TGTGCCAGCAGTGGGCCAGGGGCTACTGGGCATGAGCAGTTCTTC.

The V call is TRBV6-1, the J call TRBJ2-3; TRBD2 matches 14 bases. Germline CDR1 MNHNS, CDR2 SASEGT. This CDR3 is built from 13 residues. Trimming took 11 bases from V and 6 from J; bases not matched to a gene: 4. This chain's CDR3 is CAGTSGSSDTQYF. The DNA for the CDR3 is TGTGCCGGGACTAGCGGGAGTTCGGATACGCAGTATTTT.

V and J are TRBV6-5 and TRBJ1-1; no clear D gene. Germline CDR1 reads MNHEY; CDR2 reads SVGAGI. V was clipped by 5 bases and J by 1 base, with 11 bases between them. The CDR3 has 14 residues. The chain's CDR3 is CASSLSTRNTEAFF. CDR3 sequence (DNA): TGTGCCAGCAGTCTCTCAACCAGGAACACTGAAGCTTTCTTT.

The chain's CDR3 is CSVVGGDAEAFF. CDR3 coding DNA: TGCAGCGTTGTCGGAGGGGACGCTGAAGCTTTCTTT. This rearrangement joins TRBV29-1 to TRBJ1-1; D possibly corresponds to TRBD1 (5 bases). CDR3 length: 12 residues. Germline lookup yields CDR1 SQVTM and CDR2 ANQGSEA. The V and J ends lost 4 bases and 6 bases respectively, with 12 bases between them.

The CDR3 sequence is CASSTPWRAYGYTF. The CDR3, as DNA: TGTGCCAGCAGCACGCCGTGGAGGGCCTATGGCTACACCTTC. The chain carries TRBV21-1 and TRBJ1-2. TRBV21-1 counts as a pseudogene. The CDR3 contains 14 residues.

The chain couples TRBV18 to TRBJ1-1; D unresolved. The germline V and J ends were trimmed by 3 bases and 3 bases, with 17 bases remaining between them. CDR3 length equals 16 residues. CDR1 and CDR2 from the germline V gene are KGHSH and LQKENI. CDR3 in amino acids: CASSPTNGVGYTEAFF. The CDR3 bases are TGTGCCAGCTCACCGACAAACGGGGTTGGGTACACTGAAGCTTTCTTT.

Concerning this clone itself: One end of the junction varies from germline; a read error may be responsible. The J gene is TRBJ2-7, the V gene TRBV29-1, with 10 bases lining up with TRBD2. Germline assignment: CDR1 SQVTM and CDR2 ANQGSEA. The CDR3 is 14 residues long. CDR3 sequence: CSVEGLAGDYEQYF. The CDR3 nucleotides read TGCAGCGTCGAAGGGCTAGCGGGAGACTACGAGCAGTACTTC.

The chain combines TRBV6-4 with TRBJ1-2; 11 nucleotides match TRBD1. With 4 bases clipped from V and 8 bases from J, the junction kept 12 bases outside the gene matches. The CDR3 length is 16 residues. CDR1 is MRHNA and CDR2 is SNTAGT in the germline V gene. CDR3 in DNA: TGTGCCAGCAGTGGCAGGACCGGGACAGGGGGGAGAGGCTACACCTTC. Protein: CASSGRTGTGGRGYTF.

This clone showed up just once. This sequence joins TRBV19 and TRBJ2-7; D may be TRBD1 (5 bases). V was trimmed by 0 bases and J by 4 bases, leaving 16 bases between them. Germline values: CDR1 LNHDA, CDR2 SQIVND (reference sequence). The CDR3 totals 16 residues. The CDR3 coding sequence is TGTGCCAGTAGTATAGATCATCACAGGTGGACATACGAGCAGTACTTC. Amino acid sequence: CASSIDHHRWTYEQYF.

The rearrangement links TRBV4-3 to TRBJ2-7; D is perhaps TRBD2 (6 bases). Germline CDR1 reads LGHNA; CDR2 reads YSLEER. Trimming shortened V by 0 bases and J by 1 base, and 13 bases separated the two germline ends. CDR3 size: 16 residues. The CDR3 protein is CASSQDRDWESYEQYF. Here the CDR3 DNA reads TGCGCCAGCAGCCAAGATCGGGACTGGGAGTCCTACGAGCAGTACTTC.

The chain links TRBV2 to TRBJ2-1; 8 bases line up with TRBD2. This CDR3 region has 14 residues. Germline trimming cut 7 bases from V and 5 bases from J; bases unmatched to any gene: 7. Looked up from germline, CDR1 is SNHLY and CDR2 is FYNNEI. The CDR3 nucleotides read TGTGCCAGCAAATTCAGCGGGAGCCACAATGAGCAGTTCTTC. Residues: CASKFSGSHNEQFF. The complete variable domain, with remaining parts taken from reference TRBV2 and TRBJ2-1, reads EPEVTQTPSHQVTQMGQEVILRCVPISNHLYFYWYRQILGQKVEFLVSFYNNEISEKSEIFDDQFSVERPDGSNFTLKIRSTKLEDSAMYFCASKFSGSHNEQFFGPGTRLTVL.

The J gene is TRBJ2-3, the V gene TRBV5-4; 8 nucleotides match TRBD2. There are 16 residues in the CDR3. Germline V gene lookup returns CDR1 SGHNT and CDR2 YYREEE (reference sequence). J was trimmed by 5 bases and V by 2 bases; bases with no gene match: 10. The CDR3: CASSLGRGGLGDTQYF. The CDR3 bases are TGTGCCAGCAGCTTAGGTCGGGGGGGCCTTGGAGATACGCAGTATTTT.

The rearrangement uses TRBV6-5 and TRBJ2-7, with 10 bases fitting TRBD2. J gave up 5 bases and V 4 bases, and 2 bases lay outside the gene matches. Germline V gene sequence: CDR1 MNHEY, CDR2 SVGAGI. The CDR3 totals 13 residues. The CDR3 spells CASSSGLANEQYF. CDR3 DNA sequence: TGTGCCAGCAGTTCGGGACTAGCGAACGAGCAGTACTTC.

The V gene is TRBV5-6, the J gene TRBJ2-1; 7 bases map to TRBD2. With 3 bases clipped from V and 5 bases from J, the junction kept 5 bases outside the gene matches. Germline loops: CDR1 SGHDT, CDR2 YYEEEE. This CDR3 contains 14 residues. The chain's CDR3 is CASSSGLADNEQFF. The CDR3 DNA reads TGTGCCAGCAGCTCGGGCCTAGCGGACAATGAGCAGTTCTTC.

In the case of this clone: Mismatch with germline at one junction end may stem from a read error. The chain employs TRBV7-9 and TRBJ2-2; D is perhaps TRBD2 (5 bases). Germline CDR1 and CDR2: SEHNR and FQNEAQ (reference sequence). The CDR3 is 18 residues long. CDR3 in amino acids: CSSSLSYQDFTNTGELFF. The CDR3 region has the DNA TGTTCCAGCAGCTTGTCCTATCAGGACTTTACGAACACCGGGGAGCTGTTTTTT.

Only a few counts were recorded for this clone. The chain uses TRBV5-6 and TRBJ1-5; TRBD1 matches 7 bases. Germline V gene data show CDR1 as SGHDT and CDR2 as YYEEEE. The junction had 14 bases not matched to a gene; V was cut back by 0 bases and J by 14 bases. CDR3 size: 15 residues. The CDR3 loop reads CASSLEQGIQSAEHF. CDR3 DNA sequence: TGTGCCAGCAGCTTGGAACAGGGGATTCAATCAGCCGAGCATTTT.

This rearrangement joins TRBV9 to TRBJ2-7, with TRBD1 matching 7 bases. Germline V CDR1 and CDR2: SGDLS, YYNGEE. V shed 4 bases and J 0 bases; nucleotides not matched to a gene: 7. The CDR3 length is 15 residues. CDR3 in DNA: TGTGCCAGCAGCCCTCACAGGGGAGCCTCCTACGAGCAGTACTTC. Translating gives CASSPHRGASYEQYF.

This clone was picked up one time. V gene TRBV7-9 combines with J gene TRBJ2-5; 10 bases are shared with TRBD2. This CDR3 spans 15 amino acids. Germline trimming cut 2 bases from V and 4 bases from J; bases unmatched to any gene: 4. Germline V gene sequence: CDR1 SEHNR, CDR2 FQNEAQ (reference sequence). This CDR3 reads CASSLLAGVPETQYF. The CDR3 region has the DNA TGTGCCAGCAGCTTACTAGCGGGAGTCCCAGAGACCCAGTACTTC.

The chain employs TRBV5-1 and TRBJ1-2, with 11 nucleotides matching TRBD1. This CDR3 has 14 amino acids. CDR1 is SGHRS and CDR2 is YFSETQ in the germline V gene. The V segment lost 4 bases and the J segment 6 bases; nucleotides outside the gene matches: 5. DNA of the CDR3: TGCGCCAGCAGCCATGGGGGACAGGGGGATGGCTACACCTTC. This translates into CASSHGGQGDGYTF.

The chain carries TRBV2 and TRBJ1-1; D may be TRBD1 (5 bases). The length of the CDR3 is 13 residues. The ends were cut back, 6 bases at V and 11 bases at J, with 19 bases in the middle. Germline lookup yields CDR1 SNHLY and CDR2 FYNNEI. The CDR3, as DNA: TGTGCCAGCAGCGGCGGGACTAATTTAGCGGCTTTCTTT. It encodes CASSGGTNLAAFF. Together with reference TRBV2 and TRBJ1-1, the CDR3 gives the full variable domain: EPEVTQTPSHQVTQMGQEVILRCVPISNHLYFYWYRQILGQKVEFLVSFYNNEISEKSEIFDDQFSVERPDGSNFTLKIRSTKLEDSAMYFCASSGGTNLAAFFGQGTRLTVV.

The chain couples TRBV19 to TRBJ2-2; D possibly corresponds to TRBD1 (6 bases). Per germline, CDR1 LNHDA and CDR2 SQIVND (reference sequence). V was pared by 4 bases and J by 3 bases, with 9 bases between. This CDR3 is 14 amino acids long. The CDR3: CASSTRQDTGELFF. CDR3 DNA: TGTGCCAGTAGTACACGACAGGACACCGGGGAGCTGTTTTTT.

This clone was seen once. The gene calls are TRBV4-1 and TRBJ2-1, with 9 bases identical to TRBD2. The CDR3 is 18 amino acids. Germline CDR1 reads MGHRA; CDR2 reads YSYEKL. After removal of 0 bases from V and 4 bases from J, the junction contained 10 bases not matched to a gene. CDR3 coding DNA: TGCGCCAGCAGCCAAGATCGTCGCGGGAGGGGGAGATACAATGAGCAGTTCTTC. Its protein is CASSQDRRGRGRYNEQFF.

This clone was counted once. The chain is built from TRBV5-4 and TRBJ2-1; 9 bases match TRBD2. Germline trimming cut 0 bases from V and 0 bases from J; bases unmatched to any gene: 7. The CDR3 covers 18 residues. Germline assignment: CDR1 SGHNT and CDR2 YYREEE (reference sequence). The CDR3: CASSLVYSGGPSYNEQFF. The CDR3, as DNA: TGTGCCAGCAGCTTGGTGTATAGCGGGGGACCCTCCTACAATGAGCAGTTCTTC.